The rows below give T cell receptor beta chains drawn from one sample of a study of blood T cell repertoires in COVID-19. Repertoires were generated with immunoSEQ multiplex PCR, while TCRdb's copy carries only in-frame clones and drops some. Here the sample spans some 220,000 clones, approximately 83% being singletons. The specimen sequenced was peripheral blood. The receptors come from a woman aged 60-75 years with acute or convalescent COVID-19. Each CDR3 is given without its conserved first and last residue.

j_gene	v_gene	CDR3aa
TRBJ2-3	TRBV19	ASSKGLGGRTDTQY
TRBJ1-2	TRBV3-1/TRBV3-2	ASSQDLGGNYGYT
TRBJ1-1	TRBV7-9	ASSAAMTAMNTEAF
TRBJ1-2	TRBV6-5	ASSSYSYGYT
TRBJ2-7	TRBV9	ASSKEGGLSYEQY
TRBJ1-2	TRBV30	AWNRDRDST
TRBJ1-5	TRBV4-2	ASSQDRQGYQPQH
TRBJ1-2	TRBV5-4	ASSSLKTGGLFYGYT
TRBJ2-1	TRBV5-1	ASSLSLRRGPGNEQF
TRBJ1-2	TRBV5-1	ASSLSASGRGDYGYT
TRBJ2-3	TRBV27	ASSLLDRGRGTQY
TRBJ2-3	TRBV29-1	SVGGGDTQY
TRBJ2-7	TRBV27	ASSLRARFYEQY
TRBJ1-2	TRBV29-1	SVERGGAGYGYT
TRBJ1-2	TRBV29-1	SVETGGLGYT
TRBJ2-1	TRBV7-9	ASSPPGGSYNEQF
TRBJ1-6	TRBV5-1	ASSWGQSLNSPLH
TRBJ2-3	TRBV4-3	ASSQDRSLFTFPDTQY
TRBJ1-6	TRBV27	ASSLGRGGNSPLH
TRBJ1-2	TRBV6-5	ASEQGNYGYT
TRBJ2-1	TRBV27	ASSFGTGVMSEQF
TRBJ1-6	TRBV27	ASQWGWGNSPLH
TRBJ2-5	TRBV2	ASRELAGGHETQY
TRBJ2-2	TRBV28	ASSWALAVGELF
TRBJ1-1	TRBV2	ATTDRGGHTEAF
TRBJ1-1	TRBV29-1	SATGLDTEAF
TRBJ2-3	TRBV5-5	ASSLGLAGGSDTQY
TRBJ1-2	TRBV4-2	ASSHQRGGSYGYT
TRBJ2-6	TRBV11-2	ASSSYRDRAPYGANVLT